The present T cell receptor beta chain was sequenced within a study of blood T cell repertoires in COVID-19. The CDR3 loop spans 12 amino acids. Trimming shortened V by 2 bases and J by 7 bases, and 8 bases separated the two germline ends. CDR1 MNHEY and CDR2 SVGAGI come from the germline V gene. Study processing details: Estimation of nucleated cell counts was performed using reference gene primer amplification. Profiling relied on immunoSEQ multiplex PCR, and the TCRdb table lists in-frame clones only, not all of them. V, J and clone size were drawn from that table, and D and trimming were deduced from the DNA. The sample yields over 200,000 clones, around 88% seen once.

This chain uses TRBV6-5 with TRBJ1-1; D unresolved. The clonotype was recovered from a middle-aged man with active or convalescent COVID-19. Sequenced material: peripheral blood. CDR3 region: CASSYRQDEAFF. The CDR3 DNA is TGTGCCAGCAGTTACCGTCAGGATGAAGCTTTCTTT.